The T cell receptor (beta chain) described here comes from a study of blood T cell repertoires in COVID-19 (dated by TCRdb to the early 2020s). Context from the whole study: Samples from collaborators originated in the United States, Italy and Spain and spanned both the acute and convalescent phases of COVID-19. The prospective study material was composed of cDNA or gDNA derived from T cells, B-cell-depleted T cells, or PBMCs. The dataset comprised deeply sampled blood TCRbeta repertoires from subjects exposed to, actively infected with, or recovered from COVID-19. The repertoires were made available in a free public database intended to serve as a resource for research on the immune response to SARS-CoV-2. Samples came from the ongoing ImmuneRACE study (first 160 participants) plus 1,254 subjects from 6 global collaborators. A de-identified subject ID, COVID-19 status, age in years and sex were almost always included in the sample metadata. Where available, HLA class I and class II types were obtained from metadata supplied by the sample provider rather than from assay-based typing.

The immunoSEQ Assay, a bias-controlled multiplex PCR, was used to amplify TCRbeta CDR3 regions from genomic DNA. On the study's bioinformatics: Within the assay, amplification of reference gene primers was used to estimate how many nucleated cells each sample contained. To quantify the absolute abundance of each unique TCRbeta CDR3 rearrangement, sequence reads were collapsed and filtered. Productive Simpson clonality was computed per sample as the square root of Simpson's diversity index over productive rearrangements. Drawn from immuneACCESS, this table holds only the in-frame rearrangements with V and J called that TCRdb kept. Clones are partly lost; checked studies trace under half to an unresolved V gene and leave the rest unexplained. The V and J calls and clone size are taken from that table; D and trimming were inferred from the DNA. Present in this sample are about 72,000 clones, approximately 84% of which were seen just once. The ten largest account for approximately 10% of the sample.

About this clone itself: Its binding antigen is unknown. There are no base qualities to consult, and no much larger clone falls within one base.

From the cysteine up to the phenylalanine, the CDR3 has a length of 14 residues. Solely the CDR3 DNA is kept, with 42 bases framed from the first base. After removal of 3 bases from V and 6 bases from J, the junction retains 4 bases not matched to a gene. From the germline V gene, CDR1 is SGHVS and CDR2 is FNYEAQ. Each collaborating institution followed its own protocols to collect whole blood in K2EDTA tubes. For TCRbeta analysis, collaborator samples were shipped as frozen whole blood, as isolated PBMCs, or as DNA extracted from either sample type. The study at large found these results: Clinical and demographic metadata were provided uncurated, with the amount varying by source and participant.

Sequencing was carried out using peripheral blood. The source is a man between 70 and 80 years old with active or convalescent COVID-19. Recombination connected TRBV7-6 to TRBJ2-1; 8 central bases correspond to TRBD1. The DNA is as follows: TGTGCCAGCAGCTTTTCAGACAGGGGCAATGAGCAGTTCTTC. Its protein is CASSFSDRGNEQFF.